Listed below are T cell receptor beta chains from one sample, sequenced in a study of monozygotic twins with inflammatory bowel disease. TCRdb re-called the 5' RACE reads, yielding one record per CDR3 amino acid sequence without DNA. The sample includes more than 300,000 distinct CDR3 sequences. Specimen: blood. These receptors originate from a human donor with ulcerative colitis or Crohn's disease, or a healthy co-twin of an affected twin (not recorded which). Each CDR3 is given with its conserved first and last residue. Each record gives: J gene, V gene, CDR3 length, CDR3 protein.

J gene: TRBJ2-4
V gene: TRBV2
CDR3 length: 14
CDR3 protein: CASMAGSYENIQYF

J gene: TRBJ2-1
V gene: TRBV29-1
CDR3 length: 14
CDR3 protein: CSVAPGQKYNEQFF

J gene: TRBJ2-5
V gene: TRBV2
CDR3 length: 15
CDR3 protein: CASSVWTSGEETQYF

J gene: TRBJ1-1
V gene: TRBV7-8
CDR3 length: 14
CDR3 protein: CASSLITGNTEAFF

J gene: TRBJ2-1
V gene: TRBV7-8
CDR3 length: 15
CDR3 protein: CAIKSGGASYNEQFF

J gene: TRBJ1-2
V gene: TRBV7-2
CDR3 length: 14
CDR3 protein: CASSWGAGVDGYTF

J gene: TRBJ2-7
V gene: TRBV3-1
CDR3 length: 15
CDR3 protein: CASSQPSQGAYEQYF

J gene: TRBJ2-2
V gene: TRBV7-2
CDR3 length: 13
CDR3 protein: CASSPLGRRKLFF

J gene: TRBJ2-4
V gene: TRBV27
CDR3 length: 17
CDR3 protein: CASSLGTGIAAKNIQYF

J gene: TRBJ1-6
V gene: TRBV20-1
CDR3 length: 15
CDR3 protein: CSANEGRLWNSPLHF

J gene: TRBJ2-5
V gene: TRBV5-1
CDR3 length: 14
CDR3 protein: CASSPGQVSETQYF

J gene: TRBJ2-7
V gene: TRBV6-4
CDR3 length: 13
CDR3 protein: CASSDSDRDEQYF

J gene: TRBJ2-1
V gene: TRBV9
CDR3 length: 15
CDR3 protein: CASSVEGESYNEQFF

J gene: TRBJ2-2
V gene: TRBV5-1
CDR3 length: 16
CDR3 protein: CASSFTGLLNTGELFF

J gene: TRBJ2-7
V gene: TRBV5-1
CDR3 length: 13
CDR3 protein: CASSPWRGFEQYF

J gene: TRBJ2-3
V gene: TRBV13
CDR3 length: 17
CDR3 protein: CASSRRLAGASTDTQYF

J gene: TRBJ2-7
V gene: TRBV24-1
CDR3 length: 13
CDR3 protein: CATRETRVYEQYF

J gene: TRBJ2-5
V gene: TRBV12-3/TRBV12-4
CDR3 length: 18
CDR3 protein: CASSFGGTSGGADETQYF

J gene: TRBJ2-1
V gene: TRBV5-6
CDR3 length: 15
CDR3 protein: CASSRPGGSRNEQFF

J gene: TRBJ2-7
V gene: TRBV18
CDR3 length: 13
CDR3 protein: CASSPRSSYEQYF

J gene: TRBJ2-2
V gene: TRBV19
CDR3 length: 15
CDR3 protein: CASSTSTVFAGELFF

J gene: TRBJ2-2
V gene: TRBV6-1
CDR3 length: 16
CDR3 protein: CASSRRTGGNTGELFF

J gene: TRBJ1-2
V gene: TRBV14
CDR3 length: 15
CDR3 protein: CASSRTTGGGSGYTF

J gene: TRBJ2-7
V gene: TRBV18
CDR3 length: 14
CDR3 protein: CASSPQTGNYEQYF